Many counts were recorded for the clone carrying this TCR beta chain. Antigen: not known. TCRdb reanalysed the reads using MiXCR and keeps one entry per CDR3 protein. The data show around 530,000 distinct CDR3 sequences, 15% to 20% seen once. This sample was included in a study of T cell repertoires in cytomegalovirus infection. Findings of the study overall: CMV-specific TCR beta clonotypes restricted by HLA-C were the ones dominating the ex vivo response.

This sequence originates from a human donor in good health (CMV status not recorded). Some clones in this sample may be carry-over from other donors' samples. Sequenced material: CD8+ T cells from PBMCs.

The CDR3 DNA sequence: TGTGCCAGCAGCGCCTTACATAAATTCCCCAACTATGGCTACACCTTC. It codes for CASSALHKFPNYGYTF. The chain has TRBV7-4 and TRBJ1-2; D gene unclear. The length of the CDR3 is 16 residues. The germline V gene encodes CDR1 SGHVT and CDR2 SQSDAQ. Trimming took off 5 bases at V and 2 bases at J, with 18 bases between the two ends.